Listed here is a single TCR beta chain. The CDR3 loop spans 16 amino acids. The germline V and J ends were trimmed by 3 bases and 7 bases, with 19 bases remaining between them. Germline V lookup: CDR1 MGHDK, CDR2 SYGVNS. The study sampled nominally healthy donors, though unrecorded immune exposures were likely. Both 60 Vbeta primers and 13 Jbeta primers went into the PCR. Measured with immunoSEQ multiplex PCR; TCRdb has only the in-frame clones, and not every one. This sample has over 100,000 clones, with 80% to 85% found just once. This record belongs to a study of cytomegalovirus exposure and HLA in healthy donors.

This TCR was sampled from a woman in her twenties or thirties in good health and CMV-seronegative. Sequences were obtained from PBMCs. The V gene is TRBV25-1, the J gene TRBJ1-5; perhaps TRBD1 as D (5 bases). CDR3 region: CASSDPKTGGGQPQHF. The CDR3 nucleotides read TGTGCCAGCAGTGACCCCAAAACGGGGGGGGGACAGCCCCAGCATTTT.